The 30 T cell receptor beta chains presented below share a single source sample, sequenced in a study of cytomegalovirus exposure and HLA in healthy donors. The PCR made use of 60 Vbeta and 13 Jbeta primers. Method: immunoSEQ multiplex PCR; TCRdb's copy keeps in-frame clones and lacks some. The sample has approximately 85,000 clones, about 80% seen once. Material: PBMCs. The receptors shown here come from a woman aged 45 to 65 in good health and CMV-seropositive.

V usage is TRBV9 and J usage is TRBJ2-6; D is ambiguous. Germline-derived CDR1 and CDR2 are SGDLS and YYNGEE. Trimming cost V 7 bases and J 0 bases, with 11 bases left between them. The CDR3 sequence is 15 residues long. The CDR3 is CASSVPSSGANVLTF. The DNA for the CDR3 is TGTGCCAGCTCCGTTCCTAGCTCTGGGGCCAACGTCCTGACTTTC.

The chain has TRBV18 and TRBJ2-1, with a weak D call TRBD2 (6 bases). Between the trimmed V and J ends, which lost 2 bases and 8 bases, there was a span of 16 bases. Germline CDR1 is KGHSH and CDR2 is LQKENI. The CDR3 runs 15 residues. The CDR3 DNA sequence: TGTGCCAGCTCACCAGGCGGGAACACATGGGATGAGCAGTTCTTC. Translation gives CASSPGGNTWDEQFF.

The chain couples TRBV10-3 to TRBJ1-2; 7 bases map to TRBD1. CDR1 is ENHRY, CDR2 SYGVKD, per germline. There are 15 residues in the CDR3. J lost 4 bases, V lost 5 bases, and 10 bases had no gene match. CDR3 nucleotides: TGTGCCATCAGTTTTGGACAGGATCAGGTCTATGGCTACACCTTC. Amino acid sequence: CAISFGQDQVYGYTF.

This clone was seen once. The V gene is TRBV6-1, the J gene TRBJ2-3, with TRBD1 matching 7 bases. CDR3 length: 14 amino acids. The V segment lost 5 bases and the J segment 3 bases; nucleotides outside the gene matches: 5. Looked up from germline, CDR1 is MNHNS and CDR2 is SASEGT. The CDR3 reads CASSLTGKTDTQYF. The CDR3 nucleotides read TGTGCCAGCAGTTTGACAGGGAAGACAGATACGCAGTATTTT.

This clone appeared once. The chain links TRBV19 to TRBJ1-2; 10 bases agree with TRBD1. Trimming took 6 bases from V and 4 from J; bases not matched to a gene: 11. The CDR3 extends over 16 amino acids. Germline-derived CDR1 and CDR2 are LNHDA and SQIVND (reference sequence). CDR3 sequence: CASRLPSTGGTYGYTF. DNA for the CDR3: TGTGCCAGTAGACTCCCCTCGACAGGGGGCACCTATGGCTACACCTTC.

This clone was counted between two and nine times. V gene TRBV29-1 combines with J gene TRBJ2-1; TRBD2 matches at 7 bases. Trimming took 8 bases from V and 7 from J; bases not matched to a gene: 8. This CDR3 is built from 12 residues. From germline, CDR1 is SQVTM and CDR2 ANQGSEA. CDR3 loop: CSTGGWENEQFF. In DNA, the CDR3 is TGCAGCACCGGGGGGTGGGAGAATGAGCAGTTCTTC.

The chain uses TRBV5-4 and TRBJ2-1; TRBD2 matches 8 bases. This CDR3 comprises 15 residues. J lost 6 bases, V lost 7 bases, and 12 bases had no gene match. Germline CDR1 reads SGHNT; CDR2 reads YYREEE (reference sequence). CDR3 sequence (DNA): TGTGCCAGCGCGCTGGGACTAGGGGATAGCAATGAGCAGTTCTTC. The encoded protein is CASALGLGDSNEQFF.

This clone is a singleton in its sample. The chain uses TRBV5-1 and TRBJ1-3; D is uncertain. The CDR3 spans 14 residues. V was shortened by 0 bases and J by 6 bases, with 10 bases between the two germline ends. The germline V gene encodes CDR1 SGHRS and CDR2 YFSETQ. The CDR3 spells CASSLAGEANTIYF. CDR3 nucleotide sequence: TGCGCCAGCAGCTTGGCTGGGGAGGCAAACACCATATATTTT.

The chain joins TRBV11-2 to TRBJ2-7; 7 bases are a match to TRBD2. CDR1 is SGHAT and CDR2 is FQNNGV in the germline V gene. Unmatched junction bases numbered 12, after V lost 4 bases and J lost 3 bases. The CDR3 runs 16 residues. CDR3 DNA sequence: TGTGCCAGCAGCTCAAGGACTAGAGACGACTTCTACGAGCAGTACGTC. Its translation: CASSSRTRDDFYEQYV.

This chain joins TRBV6-1 and TRBJ2-7; TRBD1 aligns across 7 bases. V lost 8 bases to trimming and J lost 7 bases; unmatched junction nucleotides: 11. This CDR3 has 13 residues. The germline V gene has CDR1 MNHNS and CDR2 SASEGT. The CDR3 protein is CASRDRELEEQYF. CDR3 nucleotides: TGTGCCAGCCGGGACAGAGAATTGGAGGAGCAGTACTTC.

Turning to this clone: The same CDR3 also results from other DNA sequences found in this sample. The gene calls are TRBV7-8 and TRBJ1-1; maybe TRBD1 (5 bases). Germline assignment: CDR1 SGHVS and CDR2 FQNEAQ. The CDR3 has 13 amino acids. V was trimmed by 1 base and J by 5 bases, leaving 8 bases between them. The CDR3 here is CASSLDRGTEAFF. The DNA of the CDR3 is TGTGCCAGCAGCTTAGATAGGGGTACTGAAGCTTTCTTT.

This chain links TRBV7-8 with TRBJ2-1; D uncertain. The CDR3 spans 15 residues. V lost 5 bases and J lost 1, with 12 bases in between. Per germline, CDR1 SGHVS and CDR2 FQNEAQ. The CDR3 DNA follows: TGTGCCAGCAGCACTGCGGCTGTTTCCTACAATGAGCAGTTCTTC. This gives the protein CASSTAAVSYNEQFF.

The chain employs TRBV23-1 and TRBJ2-7, with 9 bases identical to TRBD1. TRBV23-1 is known as an ORF, though its function is uncertain. The CDR3 runs 9 residues. In DNA, the CDR3 is TGCGCCAGCACCTCAGACAGGGGGGTC. Amino acids: CASTSDRGV.

This chain joins TRBV6-5 and TRBJ2-5; 7 bases agree with TRBD2. Germline CDR1 reads MNHEY; CDR2 reads SVGAGI. The CDR3 totals 13 residues. With V trimmed by 5 bases and J by 1 base, 1 base remained unmatched. The CDR3 DNA reads as TGTGCCAGCAGTCTAGCGGTCCAAGAGACCCAGTACTTC. Its translation: CASSLAVQETQYF.

The chain joins TRBV7-9 to TRBJ2-1; the match to TRBD2 covers 10 bases. V trimming: 5 bases; J trimming: 4 bases; junction bases outside the gene matches: 5. The CDR3 totals 15 residues. Germline V lookup: CDR1 SEHNR, CDR2 FQNEAQ (reference sequence). CDR3 coding DNA: TGTGCCAGCAGCATCGGACTAGCGGCTTACAATGAGCAGTTCTTC. Translation: CASSIGLAAYNEQFF.

In this sample, this clone turned up once. One end of the junction does not line up with germline, which may come from a read error. The chain has TRBV18 and TRBJ1-3; weak D call: TRBD1 (5 bases). The CDR3 length is 15 residues. Germline lookup yields CDR1 KGHSH and CDR2 LQKENI. CDR3 loop: CASSPRDLSGTTIYF. CDR3 sequence (DNA): TGTGCCAGCTCACCCAGGGACTTATCTGGAACCACCATATATTTT.

This clone was found once. This sequence joins TRBV28 and TRBJ2-7; 8 bases are a match to TRBD1. This CDR3 spans 14 amino acids. Trimming removed 1 base from V and 7 bases from J; junction bases left unmatched: 6. CDR1 and CDR2 (germline): MDHEN, SYDVKM. The CDR3: CASSLFVQGDEQYV. CDR3 coding DNA: TGTGCCAGCAGTTTATTCGTACAGGGGGATGAGCAGTACGTC.

This sequence joins TRBV19 and TRBJ2-3; possible D gene TRBD2, 6 bases. The V and J ends lost 1 base and 6 bases respectively, with 11 bases between them. The CDR3 has 14 amino acids. The germline gives CDR1 LNHDA, CDR2 SQIVND (reference sequence). This CDR3 reads CASSIAGVSDTQYF. The CDR3 nucleotides are TGTGCCAGTAGTATAGCGGGAGTATCGGATACGCAGTATTTT.

The rearrangement joins TRBV15 to TRBJ1-5; TRBD1 agrees at 8 bases. This CDR3 has 16 residues. Germline trimming cut 5 bases from V and 3 bases from J; bases unmatched to any gene: 9. From germline, CDR1 is LNHNV and CDR2 YYDKDF (reference sequence). In nucleotides, the CDR3 is TGTGCCACCAGCCGACGTCAGGGACAGGCCAATCAGCCCCAGCATTTT. Encoded protein: CATSRRQGQANQPQHF.

This rearrangement joins TRBV30 to TRBJ1-1; a possible D gene is TRBD1 (6 bases). Germline V gene lookup returns CDR1 GTSNPN and CDR2 SVGIG (reference sequence). CDR3 size: 13 residues. V was shortened by 0 bases and J by 6 bases, with 11 bases between the two germline ends. The CDR3 region has the DNA TGTGCCTGGAGTGTAACAGGGCTTCCTGAAGCTTTCTTT. Its translation is CAWSVTGLPEAFF.

The rearrangement uses TRBV7-2 and TRBJ1-2, with 9 bases matching TRBD1. V shed 4 bases and J 13 bases; nucleotides not matched to a gene: 10. The CDR3 has 13 amino acids. Per the germline V gene, CDR1 is SGHTA and CDR2 is FQGNSA. CDR3 in DNA: TGTGCCAGCAGCTCCGGGACAGGGTTGTTTTTCACCTTC. It is translated as CASSSGTGLFFTF.

This chain links TRBV5-1 with TRBJ1-4; tentative D call: TRBD1 (6 bases). The V and J ends lost 5 bases and 10 bases respectively, with 27 bases between them. Germline V gives CDR1 SGHRS, CDR2 YFSETQ. The CDR3 has 17 amino acids. CDR3 region: CASRSAYTGLRGRKLFF. DNA for the CDR3: TGCGCCAGCAGATCAGCGTATACAGGGTTGAGGGGACGAAAACTGTTTTTT.

This chain uses TRBV19 with TRBJ1-6, with 7 positions matching TRBD1. Germline V gene lookup returns CDR1 LNHDA and CDR2 SQIVND (reference sequence). The CDR3 contains 15 residues. J lost 7 bases, V lost 6 bases, and 9 bases had no gene match. The CDR3 sequence: CASRLDRDSNSPLHF. The CDR3 DNA follows: TGTGCCAGTAGGCTAGATAGGGACAGCAATTCACCCCTCCACTTT.

This clone was counted only a few times. The chain combines TRBV29-1 with TRBJ1-4; D gene uncertain. V was cut by 6 bases and J by 5 bases, with 10 bases left in between. CDR3 size: 12 residues. Germline CDR1 reads SQVTM; CDR2 reads ANQGSEA. The CDR3 DNA sequence: TGCAGCGTGGCCCCGGGAAATGAAAAACTGTTTTTT. This sequence encodes CSVAPGNEKLFF. Supplemented by reference TRBV29-1 and TRBJ1-4, the full variable domain reads SAVISQKPSRDICQRGTSLTIQCQVDSQVTMMFWYRQQPGQSLTLIATANQGSEATYESGFVIDKFPISRPNLTFSTLTVSNMSPEDSSIYLCSVAPGNEKLFFGSGTQLSVL.

The gene calls are TRBV5-5 and TRBJ2-7, with TRBD1 matching 10 bases. The CDR3 totals 13 residues. Unmatched junction bases numbered 2, after V lost 2 bases and J lost 6 bases. Germline-derived CDR1 and CDR2 are SGHKS and YYEKEE (reference sequence). Here the CDR3 DNA reads TGTGCCAGCAGCTTAGACAGGGGGCGCGAGCAGTACGTC. Its protein is CASSLDRGREQYV.

There are a few counts of this clone. V and J are TRBV2 and TRBJ2-7; 11 bases line up with TRBD1. CDR1 is SNHLY and CDR2 is FYNNEI in the germline V gene. This CDR3 has 13 amino acids. V lost 8 bases, J lost 3 bases, and 3 bases stayed unmatched. The CDR3 DNA reads as TGTGCCAGCGCGGGGACAGGGGGCTACGAGCAGTACTTC. Translated: CASAGTGGYEQYF.

The chain recombines TRBV5-4 with TRBJ2-2; D may be TRBD1 (5 bases). V was trimmed by 2 bases and J by 4 bases, leaving 12 bases between them. The germline V gene encodes CDR1 SGHNT and CDR2 YYREEE (reference sequence). The CDR3 contains 15 residues. The CDR3 reads CASSFAGLTTGELFF. In DNA, the CDR3 is TGTGCCAGCAGCTTTGCAGGGCTGACCACCGGGGAGCTGTTTTTT.

This chain joins TRBV21-1 and TRBJ2-7; the table names TRBD2, a call not compared with the DNA. TRBV21-1 is shown as a pseudogene. This CDR3 is built from 16 residues. CDR3 nucleotide sequence: TGTGCCAGCAGCAAAGTAGCGTTAGAGTCCCCCTACGAGCAGTACGTC. Amino acid sequence: CASSKVALESPYEQYV.

This clone was picked up one time. The CDR3 bases are TGTGCCTGGAGCGGACAGGGGAGAGATACGCAGTATTTT. This encodes CAWSGQGRDTQYF. The genes are TRBV30 and TRBJ2-3, with 9 bases identical to TRBD1. The CDR3 is made up of 13 amino acids. V was clipped by 3 bases and J by 5 bases; unmatched bases: 3. Per germline, CDR1 GTSNPN and CDR2 SVGIG (reference sequence).

CDR3: CASSTRQIDYGYTF. CDR3 nucleotide sequence: TGTGCCAGCAGTACACGACAGATCGACTATGGCTACACCTTC. This sequence joins TRBV27 and TRBJ1-2; D might be TRBD1 (5 bases). The germline gives CDR1 MNHEY, CDR2 SMNVEV (reference sequence). The CDR3 totals 14 residues. V shed 5 bases and J shed 3 bases, with 13 bases lying between them.